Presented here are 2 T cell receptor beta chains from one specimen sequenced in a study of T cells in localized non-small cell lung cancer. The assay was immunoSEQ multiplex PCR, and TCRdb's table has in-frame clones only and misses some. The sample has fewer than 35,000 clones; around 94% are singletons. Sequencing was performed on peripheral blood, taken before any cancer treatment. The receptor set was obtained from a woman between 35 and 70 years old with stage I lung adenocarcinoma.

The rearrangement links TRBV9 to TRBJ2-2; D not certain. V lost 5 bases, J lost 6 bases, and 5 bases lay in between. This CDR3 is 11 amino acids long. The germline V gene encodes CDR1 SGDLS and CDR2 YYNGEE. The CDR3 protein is CASSLPGELFF. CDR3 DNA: TGTGCCAGCAGTCTTCCCGGGGAGCTGTTTTTT.

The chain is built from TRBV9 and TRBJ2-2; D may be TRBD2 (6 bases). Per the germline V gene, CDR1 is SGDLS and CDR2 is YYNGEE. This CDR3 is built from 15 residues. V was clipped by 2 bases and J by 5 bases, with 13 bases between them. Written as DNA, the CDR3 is TGTGCCAGCAGCGTCCAACTAGCAGGGACCGGGGAGCTGTTTTTT. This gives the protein CASSVQLAGTGELFF.